A single sample is the source of the 19 T cell receptor beta chains below, sequenced in a study of cytomegalovirus exposure and HLA in healthy donors. 13 Jbeta primers and 60 Vbeta primers were used for the PCR. Data came from immunoSEQ multiplex PCR; TCRdb stores just in-frame clones and leaves some out. In total, the table holds fewer than 85,000 clones. Specimen: PBMCs. These receptors were collected from a man between 50 and 59 years old in good health and CMV-seropositive.

The chain joins TRBV5-4 to TRBJ2-5, with 9 positions matching TRBD2. J was trimmed by 4 bases and V by 1 base; bases with no gene match: 8. The germline CDR1 and CDR2 sequences are SGHNT and YYREEE (reference sequence). The CDR3 contains 16 residues. The CDR3 is CASSLSAGGEGETQYF. The CDR3 DNA reads TGTGCCAGCAGCTTGTCGGCGGGGGGGGAGGGAGAGACCCAGTACTTC.

The chain couples TRBV11-2 to TRBJ2-7; 11 bases match TRBD1. Losses at the gene ends were 5 bases for V and 4 bases for J; bases not matched to a gene: 10. CDR1 is SGHAT and CDR2 is FQNNGV in the germline V gene. The CDR3 has 16 residues. The CDR3 region has the DNA TGTGCCAGCAGCCCTGCCTTGGGACAGGGGGGATACGAGCAGTACGTC. Protein sequence: CASSPALGQGGYEQYV.

This sequence joins TRBV5-6 and TRBJ2-2; D is possibly TRBD1 (5 bases). V lost 4 bases, J lost 6 bases, and 13 bases lay in between. The CDR3 loop spans 14 amino acids. Germline CDR1 is SGHDT and CDR2 is YYEEEE. The CDR3 nucleotides are TGTGCCAGCAGCGTAACAGGATTTGCCGGGGAGCTGTTTTTT. Translated, it gives CASSVTGFAGELFF.

Details on this clone: Distinct nucleotide sequences in the sample also encode this CDR3. V and J are TRBV7-8 and TRBJ2-7; D perhaps matches TRBD2 (5 bases). V shed 1 base and J shed 4 bases, with 11 bases lying between them. This CDR3 contains 14 residues. Germline lookup yields CDR1 SGHVS and CDR2 FQNEAQ. CDR3: CASSLGPGLYEQYV. In nucleotides, the CDR3 is TGTGCCAGCAGCTTAGGTCCGGGGTTGTACGAGCAGTACGTC.

This chain uses TRBV6-1 with TRBJ1-1; the D gene is possibly TRBD1 (5 bases). Between the trimmed V and J ends, which lost 6 bases and 0 bases, there was a span of 11 bases. The CDR3 loop spans 14 amino acids. Germline CDR1 reads MNHNS; CDR2 reads SASEGT. CDR3 nucleotides: TGTGCCAGCAGCCCTGGGGCGCTGAACACTGAAGCTTTCTTT. It is translated as CASSPGALNTEAFF.

The chain uses TRBV7-6 and TRBJ2-3; a weak D match, TRBD2 (7 bases). Germline V gene lookup returns CDR1 SGHVS and CDR2 FNYEAQ. The CDR3 is 12 amino acids. The V gene lost 5 bases and the J gene lost 11 bases, with 14 bases spanning the gap. CDR3 nucleotide sequence: TGTGCCAGCAGCCCGAGGGAGGGGGTGCAGTATTTT. It yields the protein CASSPREGVQYF.

The chain employs TRBV18 and TRBJ1-1, with D maybe TRBD1 (6 bases). Trimming shortened V by 5 bases and J by 0 bases, and 13 bases separated the two germline ends. This CDR3 contains 15 residues. CDR1 is KGHSH, CDR2 LQKENI, per germline. The CDR3 sequence is CASSTLRGMNTEAFF. In nucleotides, the CDR3 is TGTGCCAGCTCAACGCTCAGGGGAATGAACACTGAAGCTTTCTTT.

This sequence joins TRBV4-1 and TRBJ2-5; D is possibly TRBD2 (6 bases). Germline CDR1 MGHRA, CDR2 YSYEKL. Trimming removed 1 base at V and 9 bases at J, with 15 bases between. There are 14 residues in the CDR3. The CDR3 region is CASSQVGTGGAQYF. The CDR3 nucleotides read TGCGCCAGCAGCCAAGTAGGGACCGGAGGGGCCCAGTACTTC.

The chain carries TRBV11-2 and TRBJ2-5; TRBD2 matches at 8 bases. Unmatched junction bases numbered 11, after V lost 5 bases and J lost 3 bases. The CDR3 extends over 16 amino acids. The germline V gene encodes CDR1 SGHAT and CDR2 FQNNGV. The CDR3 DNA reads as TGTGCCAGCAGCGGCGATCTAGCGGGCGCAGAAGAGACCCAGTACTTC. Its translation: CASSGDLAGAEETQYF.

The J gene is TRBJ2-1, the V gene TRBV25-1; 10 nucleotides align to TRBD2. After removal of 3 bases from V and 2 bases from J, the junction contained 10 bases not matched to a gene. The CDR3 runs 18 residues. Looked up from germline, CDR1 is MGHDK and CDR2 is SYGVNS. The CDR3 here is CASSDGLAEYGAYNEQFF. The CDR3 DNA reads TGTGCCAGCAGTGACGGACTAGCGGAGTATGGGGCCTACAATGAGCAGTTCTTC.

CDR3 protein: CAWSASRGEGYTF. CDR3 nucleotides: TGTGCCTGGAGTGCCAGCCGCGGGGAGGGCTACACCTTC. J is TRBJ1-2 and V is TRBV30, with unresolved D. This CDR3 has 13 amino acids. The germline V gene encodes CDR1 GTSNPN and CDR2 SVGIG (reference sequence). V lost 1 base and J lost 8, with 14 bases in between.

This chain links TRBV7-6 with TRBJ2-5; D unclear. This CDR3 contains 12 residues. V was clipped by 5 bases and J by 5 bases, with 9 bases between them. Germline CDR1 reads SGHVS; CDR2 reads FNYEAQ. The CDR3 is CASSQIIETQYF. The CDR3, as DNA: TGTGCCAGCAGCCAGATTATTGAGACCCAGTACTTC.

The rearrangement joins TRBV7-6 to TRBJ2-7; 9 nucleotides line up with TRBD1. The V and J ends lost 3 bases and 6 bases, in that order; junction bases with no gene match: 9. Germline CDR1 and CDR2: SGHVS and FNYEAQ. CDR3 length: 15 residues. The chain's CDR3 is CASSFVGDRAAEQYF. The CDR3 nucleotides are TGTGCCAGCAGCTTCGTTGGGGACAGGGCGGCCGAGCAGTACTTC.

The genes are TRBV6-1 and TRBJ2-7; 7 positions match TRBD1. V lost 2 bases and J lost 3; bases outside the gene matches: 7. The CDR3 consists of 15 residues. CDR1 is MNHNS and CDR2 is SASEGT in the germline V gene. The CDR3 DNA follows: TGTGCCAGCAGTGAACCTGGACAGGTCGACTACGAGCAGTACGTC. As protein: CASSEPGQVDYEQYV.

The CDR3 region is CASNTGGPAGTFF. In DNA, the CDR3 is TGTGCCAGCAACACAGGGGGCCCGGCGGGGACTTTCTTT. This chain links TRBV7-9 with TRBJ1-1; 9 nucleotides align to TRBD1. Germline V gene data show CDR1 as SEHNR and CDR2 as FQNEAQ (reference sequence). The CDR3 is made up of 13 amino acids. Trimming cost V 7 bases and J 12 bases; bases outside gene matches: 12.

V usage is TRBV2 and J usage is TRBJ1-5; tentatively, D is TRBD1 (6 bases). The CDR3 consists of 13 residues. Trimming took off 8 bases at V and 4 bases at J, with 12 bases between the two ends. Germline V gene lookup returns CDR1 SNHLY and CDR2 FYNNEI. CDR3 sequence: CASGRTENQPQHF. The CDR3 DNA follows: TGTGCCAGCGGGCGGACAGAGAATCAGCCCCAGCATTTT.

The gene calls are TRBV28 and TRBJ1-6; tentative D call: TRBD1 (5 bases). V was pared by 8 bases and J by 4 bases, with 9 bases between. CDR3 length: 13 amino acids. Germline CDR1 is MDHEN and CDR2 is SYDVKM. CDR3 in amino acids: CASLRQYNSPLHF. CDR3 bases: TGTGCCAGCTTGAGACAGTATAATTCACCCCTCCACTTT. Full variable domain (remainder filled in from reference TRBV28 and TRBJ1-6): DVKVTQSSRYLVKRTGEKVFLECVQDMDHENMFWYRQDPGLGLRLIYFSYDVKMKEKGDIPEGYSVSREKKERFSLILESASTNQTSMYLCASLRQYNSPLHFGNGTRLTVT.

The chain recombines TRBV29-1 with TRBJ1-4; perhaps TRBD1 as D (6 bases). The CDR3 totals 13 residues. V dropped 7 bases and J dropped 3 bases, with 12 bases sitting between them. CDR1 is SQVTM and CDR2 is ANQGSEA in the germline V gene. The CDR3 nucleotides read TGCAGCGGCCAACAGGGCCCTAATGAAAAACTGTTTTTT. It codes for CSGQQGPNEKLFF.

This chain connects TRBV5-1 to TRBJ1-1; TRBD1 might be the D (5 bases). This CDR3 contains 13 residues. Trimming shortened V by 4 bases and J by 5 bases, and 12 bases separated the two germline ends. Germline loops: CDR1 SGHRS, CDR2 YFSETQ. CDR3 in amino acids: CASSTNGGTEAFF. CDR3 coding DNA: TGCGCCAGCAGCACGAACGGGGGAACTGAAGCTTTCTTT.